The rows below give T cell receptor beta chains drawn from one sample of a study of cytomegalovirus exposure and HLA in healthy donors. Measured with immunoSEQ multiplex PCR; TCRdb has only the in-frame clones, and not every one. The repertoire consists of 100,000 to 150,000 clones, with 85% to 90% occurring once and the leading ten covering about 1.9%. Sequencing used PBMCs. The source is a woman between 18 and 29 years old in good health and CMV-seronegative. Both conserved end residues are part of each CDR3. The order of the fields is CDR3 DNA, CDR3 protein, CDR3 length, clone size, J gene, V gene, D gene. The D gene is left open where the match is weak. Rows may omit the clone size; those that give it use once, few, many or a size class.

cdr3_nt: TGTGCCAGTGCCTCTAGGTCAGCCTACGAGCAGTACTTC; cdr3_aa: CASASRSAYEQYF; cdr3_length: 13; clone_size: NA; j_call: TRBJ2-7; v_call: TRBV19; d_call: NA
cdr3_nt: TGCGCCAGCAGCCAGACTAGCGGCTACGAGCAGTACTTC; cdr3_aa: CASSQTSGYEQYF; cdr3_length: 13; clone_size: NA; j_call: TRBJ2-7; v_call: TRBV4-1; d_call: TRBD2
cdr3_nt: TGTGCCAGCGGAGGAGGAGGGGCCAACGTCCTGACTTTC; cdr3_aa: CASGGGGANVLTF; cdr3_length: 13; clone_size: NA; j_call: TRBJ2-6; v_call: TRBV2; d_call: NA
cdr3_nt: TGCGCCAGCAGCGGGGGACAGGGCTACGAGCAGTACTTC; cdr3_aa: CASSGGQGYEQYF; cdr3_length: 13; clone_size: NA; j_call: TRBJ2-7; v_call: TRBV4-1; d_call: TRBD1
cdr3_nt: TGCGCCAGCAGCTTGGCTGACAGGGTTTACGAGCAGTACTTC; cdr3_aa: CASSLADRVYEQYF; cdr3_length: 14; clone_size: NA; j_call: TRBJ2-7; v_call: TRBV5-1; d_call: TRBD1
cdr3_nt: TGTGCCAGCAGTGAAGGGGCCGGGACAGGGACTTATAGCAATCAGCCCCAGCATTTT; cdr3_aa: CASSEGAGTGTYSNQPQHF; cdr3_length: 19; clone_size: NA; j_call: TRBJ1-5; v_call: TRBV2; d_call: TRBD1
cdr3_nt: TGTGCCAGCAGCTTAACAGCTGAAGCTTTCTTT; cdr3_aa: CASSLTAEAFF; cdr3_length: 11; clone_size: NA; j_call: TRBJ1-1; v_call: TRBV7-9; d_call: NA
cdr3_nt: TGTGCCAGTTACAGGGGGCCAAGTGGCTACACCTTC; cdr3_aa: CASYRGPSGYTF; cdr3_length: 12; clone_size: NA; j_call: TRBJ1-2; v_call: TRBV19; d_call: TRBD1
cdr3_nt: TGTGCCAGTGGGGACAGGGCATTCTCCTCCGACTCTGGGGCCAACGTCCTGACTTTC; cdr3_aa: CASGDRAFSSDSGANVLTF; cdr3_length: 19; clone_size: NA; j_call: TRBJ2-6; v_call: TRBV19; d_call: TRBD1
cdr3_nt: TGTGCTAGTGAGAAACCAGGCGAGGGCTACGAGCAGTACTTC; cdr3_aa: CASEKPGEGYEQYF; cdr3_length: 14; clone_size: NA; j_call: TRBJ2-7; v_call: TRBV12-5; d_call: NA
cdr3_nt: TGTGCCAGCAGCCTCCCGACTAGCGGGAGCCGAAATGAGCAGTTCTTC; cdr3_aa: CASSLPTSGSRNEQFF; cdr3_length: 16; clone_size: NA; j_call: TRBJ2-1; v_call: TRBV7-9; d_call: TRBD2
cdr3_nt: TGTGCCAGCAGCAAAGGCGGGGACAGGCATCTTACCTACGAGCAGTACTTC; cdr3_aa: CASSKGGDRHLTYEQYF; cdr3_length: 17; clone_size: once; j_call: TRBJ2-7; v_call: TRBV21-1; d_call: NA
cdr3_nt: TGTGCCAGCAGTTCCGGGACAGGGGGTCGTCTGAACACTGAAGCTTTCTTT; cdr3_aa: CASSSGTGGRLNTEAFF; cdr3_length: 17; clone_size: NA; j_call: TRBJ1-1; v_call: TRBV27; d_call: TRBD1
cdr3_nt: TGTGCCAGCAGCTTCACCGGGACTTTCAGCGAAAAACTGTTTTTT; cdr3_aa: CASSFTGTFSEKLFF; cdr3_length: 15; clone_size: NA; j_call: TRBJ1-4; v_call: TRBV7-2; d_call: NA
cdr3_nt: TGTGCCACCAGCAGAGATCCGGTGTCGGAGCAGTTCTTC; cdr3_aa: CATSRDPVSEQFF; cdr3_length: 13; clone_size: NA; j_call: TRBJ2-1; v_call: TRBV15; d_call: NA
cdr3_nt: TGTGCCAGCAGCTTAAATAGGGGGAACAATCAGCCCCAGCATTTT; cdr3_aa: CASSLNRGNNQPQHF; cdr3_length: 15; clone_size: NA; j_call: TRBJ1-5; v_call: TRBV7-2; d_call: NA
cdr3_nt: TGTGCCAGCAGTCCCGCCGGGACTAGCGGGGTAGAGCAGTACTTC; cdr3_aa: CASSPAGTSGVEQYF; cdr3_length: 15; clone_size: NA; j_call: TRBJ2-5; v_call: TRBV27; d_call: TRBD2
cdr3_nt: TGTGCCTGGAGTGCGGGTCTCACAGATACGCAGTATTTT; cdr3_aa: CAWSAGLTDTQYF; cdr3_length: 13; clone_size: NA; j_call: TRBJ2-3; v_call: TRBV30; d_call: NA
cdr3_nt: TGCAGCGTTGAAGCGGCCAGGTTCCCTGAAAAACTGTTTTTT; cdr3_aa: CSVEAARFPEKLFF; cdr3_length: 14; clone_size: NA; j_call: TRBJ1-4; v_call: TRBV29-1; d_call: NA
cdr3_nt: TGTGCCAGCAGCCCGAGGCAGGACACCTCCTACGAGCAGTACTTC; cdr3_aa: CASSPRQDTSYEQYF; cdr3_length: 15; clone_size: NA; j_call: TRBJ2-7; v_call: TRBV5-5; d_call: NA
cdr3_nt: TGTGCCAGCACCCTCTTGTTAGGGGTTCGGCACGAGCAGTACTTC; cdr3_aa: CASTLLLGVRHEQYF; cdr3_length: 15; clone_size: NA; j_call: TRBJ2-7; v_call: TRBV28; d_call: NA
cdr3_nt: TGTGCCAGCAGTTACGAGGCGGCACTAGGGACCGGGGAGCTGTTTTTT; cdr3_aa: CASSYEAALGTGELFF; cdr3_length: 16; clone_size: once; j_call: TRBJ2-2; v_call: TRBV6-5; d_call: NA
cdr3_nt: TGTGCCAGCAGGCCAGGGGTGTATGAAAAACTGTTTTTT; cdr3_aa: CASRPGVYEKLFF; cdr3_length: 13; clone_size: once; j_call: TRBJ1-4; v_call: TRBV2; d_call: NA
cdr3_nt: TGTGCCAGCAGTTGGGGGCGCACAGATACGCAGTATTTT; cdr3_aa: CASSWGRTDTQYF; cdr3_length: 13; clone_size: NA; j_call: TRBJ2-3; v_call: TRBV27; d_call: NA
cdr3_nt: TGTGCCAGCGAGCGGGCTCTAGATACGCAGTATTTT; cdr3_aa: CASERALDTQYF; cdr3_length: 12; clone_size: once; j_call: TRBJ2-3; v_call: TRBV28; d_call: NA
cdr3_nt: TGTGCCAGCAGGGAACCTTCATGGACAGCTGCCCTCGGAGGCTACACCTTC; cdr3_aa: CASREPSWTAALGGYTF; cdr3_length: 17; clone_size: NA; j_call: TRBJ1-2; v_call: TRBV2; d_call: NA
cdr3_nt: TGTGCCTGTCCCAGGGTAACCGGGGAGCTGTTTTTT; cdr3_aa: CACPRVTGELFF; cdr3_length: 12; clone_size: many; j_call: TRBJ2-2; v_call: TRBV30; d_call: NA
cdr3_nt: TGTGCCAGCAGTTTTTCAGGGGAAGGGGATAATCAGCCCCAGCATTTT; cdr3_aa: CASSFSGEGDNQPQHF; cdr3_length: 16; clone_size: NA; j_call: TRBJ1-5; v_call: TRBV28; d_call: NA
cdr3_nt: TGTGGGGCCGGTCCCCTCGGGAGCTCCTACAATGAGCAGTTCTTC; cdr3_aa: CGAGPLGSSYNEQFF; cdr3_length: 15; clone_size: NA; j_call: TRBJ2-1; v_call: TRBV27; d_call: NA
cdr3_nt: TGTGCCAGCTCCGCGAGACAAGAGACCCAGTACTTC; cdr3_aa: CASSARQETQYF; cdr3_length: 12; clone_size: NA; j_call: TRBJ2-5; v_call: TRBV11-2; d_call: NA
cdr3_nt: TGTGCCAGCAGCTACCGGAAAGCGGGACACAACACCGGGGAGCTGTTTTTT; cdr3_aa: CASSYRKAGHNTGELFF; cdr3_length: 17; clone_size: NA; j_call: TRBJ2-2; v_call: TRBV7-9; d_call: NA
cdr3_nt: TGCGCCAGCAGCAGTGGGACTAGCGGGAGAAAAGATACGCAGTATTTT; cdr3_aa: CASSSGTSGRKDTQYF; cdr3_length: 16; clone_size: NA; j_call: TRBJ2-3; v_call: TRBV5-1; d_call: TRBD2
cdr3_nt: TGTGCCAGCAGCGCAAGCCCCCCGGGTGGAAACACCATATATTTT; cdr3_aa: CASSASPPGGNTIYF; cdr3_length: 15; clone_size: NA; j_call: TRBJ1-3; v_call: TRBV9; d_call: NA
cdr3_nt: TGCGCCAGCAGGTTGGGGTGGACTAGCGGGAGCACAGATACGCAGTATTTT; cdr3_aa: CASRLGWTSGSTDTQYF; cdr3_length: 17; clone_size: NA; j_call: TRBJ2-3; v_call: TRBV5-1; d_call: TRBD2
cdr3_nt: TGTGCCAGCAGCTTTCGAACAGGGGAGTGGGGCTACGAGCAGTACTTC; cdr3_aa: CASSFRTGEWGYEQYF; cdr3_length: 16; clone_size: NA; j_call: TRBJ2-7; v_call: TRBV13; d_call: TRBD1
cdr3_nt: TGTGCCAGCAGGCCGGGACAGGGGGTTTACGAGCAGTACTTC; cdr3_aa: CASRPGQGVYEQYF; cdr3_length: 14; clone_size: NA; j_call: TRBJ2-7; v_call: TRBV6-5; d_call: TRBD1
cdr3_nt: TGTGCCAGCAGGCGCGGACAGGGCTATGGCTACACCTTC; cdr3_aa: CASRRGQGYGYTF; cdr3_length: 13; clone_size: NA; j_call: TRBJ1-2; v_call: TRBV6-1; d_call: TRBD1
cdr3_nt: TGTGCCAGCAGGGGACTAGCTGCCTACAATGAGCAGTTCTTC; cdr3_aa: CASRGLAAYNEQFF; cdr3_length: 14; clone_size: NA; j_call: TRBJ2-1; v_call: TRBV28; d_call: TRBD2
cdr3_nt: TGTGCCAGCAGTTACTCGCCGGGGGGCACAGATACGCAGTATTTT; cdr3_aa: CASSYSPGGTDTQYF; cdr3_length: 15; clone_size: NA; j_call: TRBJ2-3; v_call: TRBV6-5; d_call: NA
cdr3_nt: TGTGCCAGCAGCGTTCCAGGGTTCTTGGAGACCCAGTACTTC; cdr3_aa: CASSVPGFLETQYF; cdr3_length: 14; clone_size: NA; j_call: TRBJ2-5; v_call: TRBV28; d_call: NA